The present entry profiles one T cell receptor beta chain with its context. This sample is drawn from a study of OX40 agonist ivuxolimab in advanced cancers. The assay was immunoSEQ multiplex PCR, and TCRdb's table has in-frame clones only and misses some. This sample has 53,000 or so clones, with 65% to 85% found just once. V shed 0 bases and J 2 bases; nucleotides not matched to a gene: 7. This CDR3 is built from 18 residues. Germline V gives CDR1 ENHRY, CDR2 SYGVKD. The starting material was CD4+ or CD8+ T cells sorted from blood, obtained in a trial of the OX40 agonist ivuxolimab. The source of this sequence is an adult with an advanced solid tumor such as melanoma, head and neck, liver or kidney cancer. The rearrangement uses TRBV10-3 and TRBJ2-3, with TRBD2 identical over 11 bases. The CDR3 bases are TGTGCCATCAGTGAGTCTGGGCTAGCGGGAGGCTACACAGATACGCAGTATTTT. Translated, it gives CAISESGLAGGYTDTQYF.